This T cell receptor beta chain came from a study of cytomegalovirus exposure and HLA in healthy donors (dated by TCRdb to about 2017). A note on the overall study: An earlier analysis of several hundred of the donors reported about 290 Gb of sequence data and 100 million to 140 million unique TCR beta sequences from about 179 million T cells. An early release that covered about 600 HLA-typed donors contained approximately 300 gigabases of sequencing data and 85 million to 100 million unique TCR sequences. Of the 398 genotyped donors, approximately 80% fell in the genetic ancestry cluster associated with self-reported Caucasian donors. The study aimed to test whether signatures of past pathogen exposure could be identified by cataloging public T cell receptors. The T cell repertoires of 666 subjects were profiled by immunosequencing and related to cytomegalovirus serostatus. Along with the roughly 670-subject first cohort, a separate validation cohort of around 120 different subjects was used. The study combined high-throughput TCR immunosequencing, statistical association of individual TCRs with disease status, and machine learning to predict cytomegalovirus infection status. In a later analysis, previously published TCR beta repertoires from more than 500 donors were re-analyzed and high-resolution HLA genotyping was added so that TCR occurrence patterns could be studied. Rather than drawing on any new phenotypic data, the later analysis identified candidate immune exposures from TCR beta sequences and the way those sequences occurred across donors. An earlier analysis of fewer than 700 of the donors applied high-throughput TCR beta sequencing to assess whether each TCR beta V gene segment acted as functional or pseudogenic. Donor age, sex, ethnicity and CMV serostatus were collected together with the repertoire data. A later genetic analysis took genome-wide SNP genotypes for about 55% of the roughly 700 donors and used that subset as a discovery cohort. Every discovery cohort repertoire had been produced on one sequencing platform. Class I and class II HLA loci were covered by the typing at four-digit resolution. Typing coverage varied by locus: roughly 629-630 donors for A, B, C, DRB1 and DQB1; roughly 520 for DQA1; more than 600 for DPA1; approximately 490 for DPB1. Four or five DR-DQ haplotypes were handled as single units for association and clustering, since linkage in the cohort was strong. On average, around 240,000 unique TCR beta nucleotide sequences were sequenced per donor among 300 to 500 genotyped donors of the cohort, with about 17% of those sequences being non-productive.

The cohort was made up of approximately 700 healthy bone marrow donors. All cohort members were sampled while nominally healthy, although unrecorded immune exposures were likely present. The donor tested CMV seropositive, placing the donor among the 250 to 350 seropositive members of the cohort. Every donor gave a peripheral blood sample, and the peripheral blood mononuclear cells from that sample were used for TCR beta sequencing. The Qiagen DNeasy Blood Extraction Kit was used to extract genomic DNA from the blood cell samples. The receptor library was made with the immunoSEQ multiplex PCR assay. The multiplex PCR relied on a mix of 60 forward primers for TCR Vbeta segments and 13 reverse primers for TCR Jbeta segments. The CDR3 region of rearranged TCR beta genes was amplified from genomic DNA by a multiplex PCR assay. The Illumina HiSeq System was used to sequence the amplified TCR beta libraries as 87-base-pair reads. On the study's bioinformatics: A later analysis tallied around 82 million unique TCR beta chains across the 640 or so repertoires, and approximately 9.9 million of those chains were shared by two or more donors. Raw reads were error-corrected and collapsed into unique sequences with a nearest-neighbor algorithm that merged closely related sequences to remove PCR and sequencing errors. Alignment of CDR3 sequences to IMGT reference sequences was used to assign V, D and J gene segments. For a sequence to be retained, a match of at least six nucleotides to both a V gene segment and a J gene segment was required. Rearrangements were called productive when the CDR3 lacked stop codons and stayed in frame with V and J; all others were non-productive. Following IMGT convention, CDR3 was defined as the stretch from the second conserved V-encoded cysteine to the conserved J-encoded phenylalanine. In an earlier analysis of 550 to 650 of the donors, sequences lacking an unambiguous match to a single V gene segment were excluded. An earlier analysis of roughly 590 of the donors called V segments functional above 56.7% productive rearrangements and segregating when the between-donor standard deviation exceeded 5%. A statistical classification framework was built for diagnosing cytomegalovirus status from the catalog of TCR beta chain sequences. V and J gene assignment, in a later analysis, came from comparing TCR nucleotide sequences with IMGT/GENE-DB human TR gene sequences. In a later analysis, CDR3 sequences and most-parsimonious VDJ recombination scenarios were assigned using the TCRdist pipeline. In a later analysis, every TCR beta chain was defined by the combination of its CDR3 amino acid sequence and its V-gene family, and reads without a unique V-gene family were dropped. In a later analysis, fewer than 600 highly shared, low-generation-probability nucleotide sequences were removed to address suspected cross-contamination and a sequencing artifact. In a later analysis, a clonal expansion index was calculated for each public chain from normalized within-repertoire ranks of inferred template counts. Generation probabilities in a later analysis came from a VDJ recombination model fitted to out-of-frame rearrangements, and those results were checked against IGoR. A later analysis scored TCR-TCR, TCR-HLA and TCR-CMV co-occurrence with hypergeometric tests, applying a repertoire-size bias correction to TCR pairs. False discovery rates were estimated in a later analysis by permuting HLA or CMV assignments 20 times. In a later analysis, co-occurring TCRs were grouped with DBSCAN, and TCRdist sequence similarity was added when clustering was performed within HLA-allele-positive subsets. For co-occurrence clustering, repertoires with fewer than 30,000 or more than 120,000 public chains were excluded, along with five or six repertoires with anomalous nucleotide sharing. The clones in this table, taken by TCRdb from immuneACCESS, are in-frame only. Not every clone is retained; where verified, under half of the shortfall comes from an unresolved V gene, and the cause of the rest is unknown. V and J calls and clone size are copied from that table; D and trimming were computed from the DNA. The sample table contains fewer than 200,000 clones; only one count was recorded for 70% to 90% of them. The top ten constitute roughly 2.5% of the sample.

Based on the germline V gene, the CDR1 and CDR2 sequences are SQVTM and ANQGSEA. V and J are truncated by 1 base and 2 bases respectively, leaving an intervening sequence of 11 bases. The CDR3 contains 14 residues, cysteine and phenylalanine counted. Left in the record is the CDR3 DNA by itself, 42 bases read in frame from the first base. What the research found in general, with its limitations: Roughly uniform sequencing depth across donors was assumed in presence/absence analyses, although this assumption may not hold. Only TCR beta chains were sequenced in this cohort, and the absence of alpha or paired-chain data limited detectable features. A later analysis found that TCR association rates varied across HLA loci, with DRB1 alleles showing the most associated TCRs and HLA-C alleles the fewest. Correlated functional status among segregating V segments might reflect linkage disequilibrium, but an unknown experimental factor could not be ruled out. In an earlier analysis of 587 of the donors, most TCR beta V segments appeared in productive rearrangements about 87% or about 30% of the time, broadly matching IMGT annotations. In vitro tests confirmed that a few of the cytomegalovirus-associated TCR beta chains recognize cytomegalovirus antigens. Strong co-occurrence of HLA alleles, especially DR and DQ, made assigning TCR associations to individual alleles difficult. In a later analysis, most CMV-associated TCR beta chains were found to appear HLA-restricted, with HLA associations seemingly driven largely by CMV exposure. The earlier analysis of almost 600 of the donors excluded some 15 rarely observed V segments, including chromosome 9 orphons, because counts were too low. According to a later genetic analysis, donors in an Asian-associated ancestry cluster had fewer N-insertions in productive TCRs than the approximately 670-donor mean. Compared with equally common non-associated chains, HLA-associated TCR beta chains in a later analysis were more clonally expanded and had lower generation probabilities. A total of roughly 160 TCR beta chains were listed by the study as associated with cytomegalovirus. V-gene and J-gene trimming of TCR beta chains was associated with a missense DCLRE1C variant in a later genetic analysis, and the association was replicated in an independent cohort. At a false discovery rate of 0.05, a later analysis linked 15,000 to 20,000 TCR beta sequences to specific HLA alleles. Immune exposure information for the cohort was limited to CMV serostatus. A further reported finding was that TCR beta sequences accurately predicted the HLA-A and HLA-B alleles for most subjects in the first cohort. While some public TCRs were present in many individuals, most TCR sequences turned up only very rarely across donors. In both the original and validation cohorts, the classifier was reported to diagnose cytomegalovirus status with high specificity and sensitivity. Because HLA typing was unavailable for some donors at each locus, only the typed subset was used in association tests. A cluster of highly shared sequence variants was judged likely to represent a technical artifact of the sequencing pipeline. Because the 87-base-pair reads could not distinguish some IMGT-functional V segments, including TRBV6-2 and TRBV6-3, those segments were excluded. In a later analysis, several top co-occurrence clusters were reported to appear linked to parvovirus B19, influenza, CMV and Epstein-Barr virus. The authors suggested that the approach could potentially be generalized to other disease states and immunological phenotypes.

Comment on this clone: What this receptor recognizes is not known. Per-nucleotide qualities are absent, and no much larger clonotype sits a single base away.

The sequenced material came from PBMCs. The sequence joins TRBV29-1 to TRBJ1-1, with the D gene call left open. This receptor was taken from a man aged 25 to 45 in good health and CMV-seropositive. The sequenced DNA is TGCAGCGTTGAAGGGACTATGGAAAACACTGAAGCTTTCTTT. The encoded protein is CSVEGTMENTEAFF.